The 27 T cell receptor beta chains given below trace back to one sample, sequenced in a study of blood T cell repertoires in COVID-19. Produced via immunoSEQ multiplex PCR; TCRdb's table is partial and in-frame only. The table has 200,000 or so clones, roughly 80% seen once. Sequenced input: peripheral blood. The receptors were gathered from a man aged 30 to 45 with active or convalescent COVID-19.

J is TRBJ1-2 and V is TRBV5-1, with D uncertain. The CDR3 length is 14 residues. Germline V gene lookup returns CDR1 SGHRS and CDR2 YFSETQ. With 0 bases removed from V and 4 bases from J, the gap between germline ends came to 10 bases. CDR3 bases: TGCGCCAGCAGCTTGGCGCCGGGTGGCTATGGCTACACCTTC. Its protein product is CASSLAPGGYGYTF.

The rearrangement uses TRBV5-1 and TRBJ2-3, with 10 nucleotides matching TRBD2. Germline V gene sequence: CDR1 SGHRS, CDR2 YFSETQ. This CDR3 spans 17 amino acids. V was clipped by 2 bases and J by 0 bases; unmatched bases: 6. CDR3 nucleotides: TGCGCCAGCAGCTTCCGGACTAGCGGAGCAAGCACAGATACGCAGTATTTT. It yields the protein CASSFRTSGASTDTQYF.

Written as DNA, the CDR3 is TGTGCCAGCAGTTACTCGCCCGCGGGACGGGACCATGGCTACACCTTC. Translating gives CASSYSPAGRDHGYTF. The V call is TRBV6-2 or TRBV6-3, the J call TRBJ1-2, with a tentative D call TRBD1 (5 bases). V was shortened by 0 bases and J by 6 bases, with 17 bases between the two germline ends. There are 16 residues in the CDR3. Germline CDR1 reads MNHEY; CDR2 reads SVGEGT.

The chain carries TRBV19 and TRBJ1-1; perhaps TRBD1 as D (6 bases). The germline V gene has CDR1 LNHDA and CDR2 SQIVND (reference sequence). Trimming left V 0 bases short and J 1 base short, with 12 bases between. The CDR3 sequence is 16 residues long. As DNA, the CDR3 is TGTGCCAGTAGTATAGAAGAACTGACAGGGAACACTGAAGCTTTCTTT. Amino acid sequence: CASSIEELTGNTEAFF.

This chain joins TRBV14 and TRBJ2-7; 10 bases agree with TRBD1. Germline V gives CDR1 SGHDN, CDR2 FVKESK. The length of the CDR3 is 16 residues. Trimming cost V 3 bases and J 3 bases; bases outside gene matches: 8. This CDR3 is CASSQEAGQGFYEQYF. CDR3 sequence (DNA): TGTGCCAGCAGCCAGGAAGCGGGACAGGGGTTCTACGAGCAGTACTTC.

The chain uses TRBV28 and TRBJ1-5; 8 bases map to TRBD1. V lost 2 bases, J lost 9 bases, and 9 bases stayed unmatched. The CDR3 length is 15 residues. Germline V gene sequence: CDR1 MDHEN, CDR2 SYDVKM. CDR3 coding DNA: TGTGCCAGCAGTTTAGCAGGGGGCCGATGGCTGCCCCAGCATTTT. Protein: CASSLAGGRWLPQHF.

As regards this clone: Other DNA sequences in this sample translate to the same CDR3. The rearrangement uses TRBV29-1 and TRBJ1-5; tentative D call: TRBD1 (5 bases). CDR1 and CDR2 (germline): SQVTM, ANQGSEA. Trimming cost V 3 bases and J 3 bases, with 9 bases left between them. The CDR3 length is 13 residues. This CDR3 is CSVDWGDNQPQHF. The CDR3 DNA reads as TGCAGCGTTGATTGGGGCGACAATCAGCCCCAGCATTTT.

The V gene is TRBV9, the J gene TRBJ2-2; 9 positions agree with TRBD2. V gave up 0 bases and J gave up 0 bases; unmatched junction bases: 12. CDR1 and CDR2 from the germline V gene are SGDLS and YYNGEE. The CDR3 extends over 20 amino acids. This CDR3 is CASSVVGTMSGGPNTGELFF. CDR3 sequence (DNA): TGTGCCAGCAGCGTAGTTGGGACTATGAGCGGGGGGCCGAACACCGGGGAGCTGTTTTTT.

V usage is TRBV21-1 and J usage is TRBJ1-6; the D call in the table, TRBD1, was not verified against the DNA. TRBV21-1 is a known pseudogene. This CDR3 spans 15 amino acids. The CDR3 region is CASSKAGGGSSPLHF. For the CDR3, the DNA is TGTGCCAGCAGCAAAGCAGGAGGGGGCAGTTCACCCCTCCACTTT.

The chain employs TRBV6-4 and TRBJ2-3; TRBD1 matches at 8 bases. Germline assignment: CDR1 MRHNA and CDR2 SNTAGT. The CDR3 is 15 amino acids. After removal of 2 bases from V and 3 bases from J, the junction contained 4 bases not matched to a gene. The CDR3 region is CASSDGQGETDTQYF. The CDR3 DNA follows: TGTGCCAGCAGTGACGGACAGGGAGAAACAGATACGCAGTATTTT.

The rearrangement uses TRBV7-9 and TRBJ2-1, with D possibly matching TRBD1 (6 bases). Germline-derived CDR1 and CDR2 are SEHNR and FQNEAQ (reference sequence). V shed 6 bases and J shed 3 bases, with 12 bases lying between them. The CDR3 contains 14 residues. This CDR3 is CASRSTGRYNEQFF. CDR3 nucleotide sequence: TGTGCCAGCAGATCCACAGGGCGCTACAATGAGCAGTTCTTC.

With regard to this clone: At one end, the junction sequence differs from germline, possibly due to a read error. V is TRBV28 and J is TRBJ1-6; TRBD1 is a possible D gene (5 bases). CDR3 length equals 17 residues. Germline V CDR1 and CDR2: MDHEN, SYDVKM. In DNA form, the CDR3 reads TGTGCCAGCAGTTTGCCCCCGGGGGGAGACTATAATTCATCCCTCCACTTT. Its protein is CASSLPPGGDYNSSLHF.

The CDR3 region is CASGAPAPNYGYTF. In nucleotides, the CDR3 is TGTGCCAGCGGGGCACCAGCCCCTAACTATGGCTACACCTTC. The chain is built from TRBV27 and TRBJ1-2, with D maybe TRBD1 (5 bases). Between the trimmed V and J ends, which lost 8 bases and 0 bases, there was a span of 13 bases. This CDR3 has 14 amino acids. CDR1 is MNHEY, CDR2 SMNVEV, per germline (reference sequence).

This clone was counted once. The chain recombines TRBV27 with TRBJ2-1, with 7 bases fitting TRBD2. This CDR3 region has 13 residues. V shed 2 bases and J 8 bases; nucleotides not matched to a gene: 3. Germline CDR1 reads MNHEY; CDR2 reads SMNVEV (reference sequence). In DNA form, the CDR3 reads TGTGCCAGCAGTTTACTAGCGGTTCATGAGCAGTTCTTC. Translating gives CASSLLAVHEQFF.

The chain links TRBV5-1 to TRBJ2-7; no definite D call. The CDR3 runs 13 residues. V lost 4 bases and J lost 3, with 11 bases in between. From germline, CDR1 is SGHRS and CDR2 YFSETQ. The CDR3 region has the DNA TGCGCCAGCAGCCCCCAACAGTTCTACGAGCAGTACTTC. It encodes CASSPQQFYEQYF.

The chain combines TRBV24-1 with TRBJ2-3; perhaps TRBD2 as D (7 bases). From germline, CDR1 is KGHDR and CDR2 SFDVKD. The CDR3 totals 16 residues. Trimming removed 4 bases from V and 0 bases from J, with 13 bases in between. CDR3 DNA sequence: TGTGCCACCAGTGAAAGGGGGGGCACTAGCACAGATACGCAGTATTTT. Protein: CATSERGGTSTDTQYF.

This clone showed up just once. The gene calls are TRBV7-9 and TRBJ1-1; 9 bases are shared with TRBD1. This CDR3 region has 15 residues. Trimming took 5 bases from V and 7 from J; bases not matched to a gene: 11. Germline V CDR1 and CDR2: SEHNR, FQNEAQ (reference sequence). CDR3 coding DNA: TGTGCCAGCAGCCTAGGTGGTGGGACAGGGAATGAAGCTTTCTTT. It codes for CASSLGGGTGNEAFF. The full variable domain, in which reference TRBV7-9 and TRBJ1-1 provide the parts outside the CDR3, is DTGVSQNPRHKITKRGQNVTFRCDPISEHNRLYWYRQTLGQGPEFLTYFQNEAQLEKSRLLSDRFSAERPKGSFSTLEIQRTEQGDSAMYLCASSLGGGTGNEAFFGQGTRLTVV.

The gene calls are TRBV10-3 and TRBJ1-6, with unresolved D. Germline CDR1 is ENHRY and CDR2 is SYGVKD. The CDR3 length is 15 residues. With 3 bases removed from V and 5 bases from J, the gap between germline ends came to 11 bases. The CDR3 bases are TGTGCCATCAGTGATCGAGGCCAAAATAATTCACCCCTCCACTTT. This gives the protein CAISDRGQNNSPLHF.

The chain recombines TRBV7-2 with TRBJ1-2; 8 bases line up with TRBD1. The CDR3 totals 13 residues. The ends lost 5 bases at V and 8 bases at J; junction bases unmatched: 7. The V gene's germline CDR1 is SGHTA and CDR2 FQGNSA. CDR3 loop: CASSPPGGMGYTF. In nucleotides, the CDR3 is TGTGCCAGCAGCCCCCCAGGGGGCATGGGCTACACCTTC.

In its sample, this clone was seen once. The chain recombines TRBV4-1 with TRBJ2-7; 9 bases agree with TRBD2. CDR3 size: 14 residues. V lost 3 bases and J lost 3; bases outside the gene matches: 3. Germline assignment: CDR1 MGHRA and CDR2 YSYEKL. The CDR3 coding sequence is TGCGCCAGCAGCCAGACTAGCGGAGACTACGAGCAGTACTTC. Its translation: CASSQTSGDYEQYF.

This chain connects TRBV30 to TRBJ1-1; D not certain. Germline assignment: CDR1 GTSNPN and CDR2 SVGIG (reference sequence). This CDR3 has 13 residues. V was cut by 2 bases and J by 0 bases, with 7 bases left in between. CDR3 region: CAWSTAMNTEAFF. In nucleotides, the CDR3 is TGTGCCTGGAGTACAGCAATGAACACTGAAGCTTTCTTT.

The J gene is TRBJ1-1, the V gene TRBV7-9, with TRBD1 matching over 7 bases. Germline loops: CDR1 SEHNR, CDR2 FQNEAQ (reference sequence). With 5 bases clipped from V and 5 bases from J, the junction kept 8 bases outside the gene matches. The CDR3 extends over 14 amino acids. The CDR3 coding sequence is TGTGCCAGCAGCCCCCCGACAGGGATAACTGAAGCTTTCTTT. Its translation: CASSPPTGITEAFF.

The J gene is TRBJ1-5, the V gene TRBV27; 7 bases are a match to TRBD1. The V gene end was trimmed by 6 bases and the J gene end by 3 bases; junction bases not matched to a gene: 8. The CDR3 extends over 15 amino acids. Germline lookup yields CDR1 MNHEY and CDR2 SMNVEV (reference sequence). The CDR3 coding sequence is TGTGCCAGCAGCTACAGGGGCGAAATCAATCAGCCCCAGCATTTT. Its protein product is CASSYRGEINQPQHF.

The CDR3 sequence: CASSVGQNTEAFF. CDR3 DNA: TGCGCCAGCAGCGTGGGACAAAACACTGAAGCTTTCTTT. The V call is TRBV5-1, the J call TRBJ1-1; D possibly corresponds to TRBD1 (6 bases). This CDR3 has 13 amino acids. CDR1 is SGHRS, CDR2 YFSETQ, per germline. Trimming left V 4 bases short and J 2 bases short, with 9 bases between.

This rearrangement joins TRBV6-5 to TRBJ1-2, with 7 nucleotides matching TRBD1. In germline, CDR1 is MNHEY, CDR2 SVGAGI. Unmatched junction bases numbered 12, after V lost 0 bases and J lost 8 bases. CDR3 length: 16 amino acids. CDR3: CASSYSGTGVPSGYTF. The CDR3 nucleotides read TGTGCCAGCAGTTACTCTGGCACAGGGGTCCCGTCCGGCTACACCTTC.

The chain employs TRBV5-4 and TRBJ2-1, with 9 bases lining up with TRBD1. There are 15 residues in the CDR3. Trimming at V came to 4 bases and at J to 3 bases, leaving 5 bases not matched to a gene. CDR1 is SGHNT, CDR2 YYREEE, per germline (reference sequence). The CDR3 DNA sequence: TGTGCCAGCAGCCACCGGGACAGGGTCTACAATGAGCAGTTCTTC. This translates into CASSHRDRVYNEQFF.

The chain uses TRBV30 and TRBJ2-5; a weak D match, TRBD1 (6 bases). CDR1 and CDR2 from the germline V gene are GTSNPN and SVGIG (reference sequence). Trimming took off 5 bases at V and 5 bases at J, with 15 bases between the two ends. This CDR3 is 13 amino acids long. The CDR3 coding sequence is TGTGCCTGGGAGAGAACAGGGTTGGAGACCCAGTACTTC. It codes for CAWERTGLETQYF.